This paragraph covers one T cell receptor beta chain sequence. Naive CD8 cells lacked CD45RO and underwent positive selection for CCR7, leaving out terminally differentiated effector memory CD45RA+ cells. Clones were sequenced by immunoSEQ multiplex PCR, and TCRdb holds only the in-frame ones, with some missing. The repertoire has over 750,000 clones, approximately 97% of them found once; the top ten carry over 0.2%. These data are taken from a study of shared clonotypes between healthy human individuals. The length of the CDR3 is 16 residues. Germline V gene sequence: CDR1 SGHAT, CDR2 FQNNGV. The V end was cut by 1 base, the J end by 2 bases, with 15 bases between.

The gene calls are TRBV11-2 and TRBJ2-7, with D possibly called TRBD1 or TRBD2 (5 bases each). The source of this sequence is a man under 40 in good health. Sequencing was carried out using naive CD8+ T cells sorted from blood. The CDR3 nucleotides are TGTGCCAGCAGCTTAGGTTCCCCCCGAGGGGCCTACGAGCAGTACTTC. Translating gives CASSLGSPRGAYEQYF. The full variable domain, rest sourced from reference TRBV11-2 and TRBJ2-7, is EAGVAQSPRYKIIEKRQSVAFWCNPISGHATLYWYQQILGQGPKLLIQFQNNGVVDDSQLPKDRFSAERLKGVDSTLKIQPAKLEDSAVYLCASSLGSPRGAYEQYFGPGTRLTVT.